Each of the 5 T cell receptor beta chains below was sequenced from the same sample in a study of blood T cell repertoires in COVID-19. Assay used: immunoSEQ multiplex PCR; TCRdb lists only in-frame clones, some missing. The data contain about 170,000 clones, 79% of them singletons. What was sequenced was PBMCs or T cells enriched from blood (not recorded which). The receptors stem from a woman in her sixties or seventies in a cohort exposed to, infected with or recovered from COVID-19 (not recorded which).

The chain combines TRBV10-2 with TRBJ2-7; D might be TRBD1 (8 bases). The V gene's germline CDR1 is WSHSY and CDR2 SAAADI. Trimming took 8 bases from V and 3 from J, leaving 26 bases between them. The CDR3 spans 17 residues. This CDR3 reads CASPNRGGLSLHYEQYF. CDR3 sequence (DNA): TGCGCCAGCCCAAACAGGGGGGGCCTTTCCTTGCACTACGAGCAGTACTTC.

The V gene is TRBV5-5, the J gene TRBJ1-2; D might be TRBD1 (5 bases). V was shortened by 0 bases and J by 5 bases, with 5 bases between the two germline ends. Germline CDR1 SGHKS, CDR2 YYEKEE (reference sequence). The CDR3 has 12 amino acids. In DNA form, the CDR3 reads TGTGCCAGCAGCTTGGGACAGTATGGCTACACCTTC. Translated, it gives CASSLGQYGYTF. The full variable domain, in which reference TRBV5-5 and TRBJ1-2 provide the parts outside the CDR3, is DAGVTQSPTHLIKTRGQQVTLRCSPISGHKSVSWYQQVLGQGPQFIFQYYEKEERGRGNFPDRFSARQFPNYSSELNVNALLLGDSALYLCASSLGQYGYTFGSGTRLTVV.

The CDR3 is CASSSLTSSYNSPLHF. In DNA, the CDR3 is TGTGCCAGCAGCTCCCTCACGAGCTCCTATAATTCACCCCTCCACTTT. V is TRBV5-4 and J is TRBJ1-6; no clear D. Germline lookup yields CDR1 SGHNT and CDR2 YYREEE (reference sequence). This CDR3 comprises 16 residues. V was cut by 3 bases and J by 0 bases, with 10 bases left in between.

This clone was detected a few times. The chain couples TRBV5-5 to TRBJ2-1; TRBD1 is a possible D gene (6 bases). The CDR3 sequence is 13 residues long. Germline CDR1 reads SGHKS; CDR2 reads YYEKEE (reference sequence). The V end lost 4 bases, the J end lost 9 bases, and 14 bases lay between the germline ends. The CDR3 DNA is TGTGCCAGCAGCCTCGACAGGTGGGGTGAGCAGTTCTTC. Translated, it gives CASSLDRWGEQFF.

Comment on this clone: Sequence at one end of the junction differs from germline and may be a read error. This chain links TRBV19 with TRBJ1-5; D not resolved. Germline loops: CDR1 LNHDA, CDR2 SQIVND (reference sequence). The CDR3 is 13 residues long. The CDR3 DNA reads as TGTGCCAGTAGTTTAGACATGTTCCAGCCCCAGCATTTT. Protein sequence: CASSLDMFQPQHF.